These 10 T cell receptor beta chains were all obtained from the same sample, sequenced in a study of blood T cell repertoires in COVID-19. Only in-frame clones appear in the TCRdb table, and some are missing; sequencing was by immunoSEQ multiplex PCR. Of about 240,000 clones in the sample, 86% were seen once. The material sequenced was peripheral blood. The receptors here all came from an elderly man with acute or convalescent COVID-19.

In DNA, the CDR3 is TGTGCCAGCAGCTTAGTTGGCCAGGGTCCTTCTGGAAACACCATATATTTT. Protein sequence: CASSLVGQGPSGNTIYF. This chain links TRBV7-6 with TRBJ1-3; D is perhaps TRBD1 (5 bases). The CDR3 spans 17 residues. Trimming cost V 1 base and J 1 base, with 14 bases left between them. Germline V gene sequence: CDR1 SGHVS, CDR2 FNYEAQ.

This chain links TRBV5-1 with TRBJ2-1; the D gene is possibly TRBD2 (6 bases). Germline CDR1 and CDR2: SGHRS and YFSETQ. V was trimmed by 4 bases and J by 5 bases, leaving 13 bases between them. The CDR3 covers 14 residues. CDR3 amino acids: CASSAGTPDNEQFF. In DNA, the CDR3 is TGCGCCAGCAGCGCCGGGACTCCCGACAATGAGCAGTTCTTC. Full variable domain (outside the CDR3, taken from reference TRBV5-1 and TRBJ2-1): KAGVTQTPRYLIKTRGQQVTLSCSPISGHRSVSWYQQTPGQGLQFLFEYFSETQRNKGNFPGRFSGRQFSNSRSEMNVSTLELGDSALYLCASSAGTPDNEQFFGPGTRLTVL.

The rearrangement uses TRBV15 and TRBJ2-7, with D perhaps matching TRBD2 (7 bases). Trimming cost V 3 bases and J 3 bases, with 12 bases left between them. The CDR3 is 14 amino acids. Germline values: CDR1 LNHNV, CDR2 YYDKDF (reference sequence). Written as DNA, the CDR3 is TGTGCCACCAGCAGTAGGGGGAGGGTCTACGAGCAGTACTTC. It translates to CATSSRGRVYEQYF.

This clone appeared a single time. The chain has TRBV7-8 and TRBJ2-5; D perhaps matches TRBD1 (5 bases). The CDR3 is 14 amino acids. V was trimmed by 1 base and J by 2 bases, leaving 8 bases between them. Germline assignment: CDR1 SGHVS and CDR2 FQNEAQ. This CDR3 reads CASSLGDRQETQYF. The CDR3, as DNA: TGTGCCAGCAGCTTAGGCGACAGACAAGAGACCCAGTACTTC.

The chain uses TRBV28 and TRBJ1-3; D ambiguous. Looked up from germline, CDR1 is MDHEN and CDR2 is SYDVKM. Trimming removed 6 bases at V and 0 bases at J, with 15 bases between. The CDR3 contains 16 residues. The chain's CDR3 is CASSHSYPSSGNTIYF. The CDR3 DNA sequence: TGTGCCAGCAGCCATTCGTACCCGAGCTCTGGAAACACCATATATTTT.

The chain is built from TRBV11-2 and TRBJ2-1; D may be TRBD1 (5 bases). Germline loops: CDR1 SGHAT, CDR2 FQNNGV. This CDR3 spans 13 amino acids. V shed 3 bases and J shed 7 bases, with 10 bases lying between them. The CDR3 nucleotides are TGTGCCAGCAGCTTTCCTGACAGAAATGAGCAGTTCTTC. It specifies CASSFPDRNEQFF.

The rearrangement links TRBV5-1 to TRBJ2-1; tentatively, D is TRBD2 (7 bases). The ends were cut back, 4 bases at V and 6 bases at J, with 14 bases in the middle. Germline values: CDR1 SGHRS, CDR2 YFSETQ. This CDR3 has 14 amino acids. CDR3 sequence (DNA): TGCGCCAGCAGCCGGGGGGCGGACTCCAATGAGCAGTTCTTC. Protein: CASSRGADSNEQFF.

DNA of the CDR3: TGTGCCAGCAGTGGGAGGACAGGGTACTACAATGAGCAGTTCTTC. Amino acid sequence: CASSGRTGYYNEQFF. The chain carries TRBV2 and TRBJ2-1, with 8 bases matching TRBD1. This CDR3 spans 15 amino acids. The germline V gene encodes CDR1 SNHLY and CDR2 FYNNEI. The ends lost 4 bases at V and 3 bases at J; junction bases unmatched: 5.

V is TRBV7-9 and J is TRBJ1-1; maybe TRBD1 (6 bases). The CDR3 totals 14 residues. The germline CDR1 and CDR2 sequences are SEHNR and FQNEAQ (reference sequence). V dropped 5 bases and J dropped 0 bases, with 10 bases sitting between them. The CDR3 loop reads CASSGRGLNTEAFF. The CDR3 DNA follows: TGTGCCAGCAGCGGCAGGGGCCTGAACACTGAAGCTTTCTTT. The full variable domain, completed using reference TRBV7-9 and TRBJ1-1, is DTGVSQNPRHKITKRGQNVTFRCDPISEHNRLYWYRQTLGQGPEFLTYFQNEAQLEKSRLLSDRFSAERPKGSFSTLEIQRTEQGDSAMYLCASSGRGLNTEAFFGQGTRLTVV.

This clone was recorded a few times. This chain joins TRBV19 and TRBJ1-5; 8 positions match TRBD1. The germline CDR1 and CDR2 sequences are LNHDA and SQIVND (reference sequence). Germline trimming cut 1 base from V and 5 bases from J; bases unmatched to any gene: 4. The CDR3 contains 15 residues. CDR3 protein: CASSIGTGFDQPQHF. In DNA form, the CDR3 reads TGTGCCAGTAGTATAGGGACAGGGTTTGATCAGCCCCAGCATTTT.